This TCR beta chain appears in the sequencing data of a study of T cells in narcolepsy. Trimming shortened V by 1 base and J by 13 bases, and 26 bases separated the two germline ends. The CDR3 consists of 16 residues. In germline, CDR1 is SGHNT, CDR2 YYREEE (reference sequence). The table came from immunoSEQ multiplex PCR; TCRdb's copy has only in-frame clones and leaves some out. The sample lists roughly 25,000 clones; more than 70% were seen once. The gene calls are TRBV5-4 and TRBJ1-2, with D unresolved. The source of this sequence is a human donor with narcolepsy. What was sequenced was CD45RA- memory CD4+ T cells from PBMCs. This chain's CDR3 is CASSLLGGGLLQAGTF. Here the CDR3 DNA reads TGTGCCAGCAGCTTGCTCGGTGGAGGGCTCCTTCAGGCTGGCACCTTC. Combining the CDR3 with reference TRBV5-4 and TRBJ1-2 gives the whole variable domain ETGVTQSPTHLIKTRGQQVTLRCSSQSGHNTVSWYQQALGQGPQFIFQYYREEENGRGNFPPRFSGLQFPNYSSELNVNALELDDSALYLCASSLLGGGLLQAGTFGSGTRLTVV.